This T cell receptor (beta chain) derives from a study of blood T cell repertoires in COVID-19. Data came from immunoSEQ multiplex PCR; TCRdb stores just in-frame clones and leaves some out. The sample lists about 160,000 clones; around 84% were seen once. Germline CDR1 and CDR2: PRHDT and FYEKMQ (reference sequence). V was clipped by 5 bases and J by 6 bases; unmatched bases: 12. The CDR3 has 16 amino acids. The sequenced sample consisted of peripheral blood. The chain employs TRBV13 and TRBJ1-2, with 10 nucleotides matching TRBD1. The receptor's source is a woman between 45 and 65 years old with COVID-19, enrolled during active disease. CDR3 coding DNA: TGTGCCAGCAGCCTTGGGGTGACAGGGGGCGTACATGGCTACACCTTC. Protein product: CASSLGVTGGVHGYTF.